The 29 T cell receptor beta chains below were found in one sample sequenced in a study of blood T cell repertoires in COVID-19. This table comes from immunoSEQ multiplex PCR, and its TCRdb copy is limited to in-frame clones, with some not included. The profile shows 150,000 to 200,000 clones, roughly 87% of them singletons. The sequenced material came from PBMCs or T cells enriched from blood (not recorded which). These receptors were taken from a woman aged 40-49 years with acute COVID-19.

The chain employs TRBV7-8 and TRBJ2-1, with TRBD1 identical over 9 bases. The CDR3 loop spans 16 amino acids. Germline assignment: CDR1 SGHVS and CDR2 FQNEAQ. The V segment lost 2 bases and the J segment 4 bases; nucleotides outside the gene matches: 6. CDR3 in DNA: TGTGCCAGCAGCTTACCCTCCGGGACAGGGTACAATGAGCAGTTCTTC. Its protein is CASSLPSGTGYNEQFF. The complete variable domain, with remaining parts taken from reference TRBV7-8 and TRBJ2-1, reads GAGVSQSPRYKVAKRGQDVALRCDPISGHVSLFWYQQALGQGPEFLTYFQNEAQLDKSGLPSDRFFAERPEGSVSTLKIQRTQQEDSAVYLCASSLPSGTGYNEQFFGPGTRLTVL.

V usage is TRBV7-3 and J usage is TRBJ2-1; the D gene is possibly TRBD1 (6 bases). This CDR3 is built from 15 residues. Trimming left V 2 bases short and J 2 bases short, with 10 bases between. Germline-derived CDR1 and CDR2 are SGHTA and FQGTGA. CDR3 in DNA: TGTGCCAGCAGCTTACGCAGGGACACCTACAATGAGCAGTTCTTC. Amino acids: CASSLRRDTYNEQFF.

This clone was recorded only once. The chain links TRBV7-2 to TRBJ1-5; D unclear. V lost 5 bases, J lost 0 bases, and 14 bases lay in between. The CDR3 length is 16 residues. Germline CDR1 is SGHTA and CDR2 is FQGNSA. The CDR3 sequence is CASSPTRAGSNQPQHF. The CDR3 region has the DNA TGTGCCAGCAGCCCTACCCGGGCGGGTAGCAATCAGCCCCAGCATTTT.

The J gene is TRBJ2-5, the V gene TRBV7-2; 10 bases align to TRBD2. Trimming took 5 bases from V and 5 from J; bases not matched to a gene: 8. CDR3 length equals 15 residues. The germline gives CDR1 SGHTA, CDR2 FQGNSA. DNA for the CDR3: TGTGCCAGCAGCCCGTTCGGGACTAGCGTTGAGACCCAGTACTTC. It is translated as CASSPFGTSVETQYF. Based on the CDR3 plus reference TRBV7-2 and TRBJ2-5, the full variable domain is GAGVSQSPSNKVTEKGKDVELRCDPISGHTALYWYRQSLGQGLEFLIYFQGNSAPDKSGLPSDRFSAERTGGSVSTLTIQRTQQEDSAVYLCASSPFGTSVETQYFGPGTRLLVL.

The chain joins TRBV30 to TRBJ2-1; TRBD2 agrees at 12 bases. V dropped 4 bases and J dropped 9; count of bases not matched to a gene: 10. The CDR3 has 15 residues. CDR1 is GTSNPN and CDR2 is SVGIG in the germline V gene (reference sequence). The DNA of the CDR3 is TGTGCCTGGAATCCCGTTACTAGCGGGAGGAGTGAGCAGTTCTTC. Translating gives CAWNPVTSGRSEQFF.

The chain recombines TRBV4-1 with TRBJ1-1; D perhaps matches TRBD1 (6 bases). With 0 bases removed from V and 4 bases from J, the gap between germline ends came to 9 bases. The CDR3 is 14 amino acids. The V gene's germline CDR1 is MGHRA and CDR2 YSYEKL. CDR3: CASSQEGRGTEAFF. The CDR3 region has the DNA TGCGCCAGCAGCCAAGAAGGCAGGGGCACTGAAGCTTTCTTT.

V and J are TRBV6-5 and TRBJ1-5; D possibly corresponds to TRBD1 (6 bases). Between the trimmed V and J ends, which lost 5 bases and 7 bases, there was a span of 18 bases. The CDR3 is 15 residues long. Germline CDR1 and CDR2: MNHEY and SVGAGI. The CDR3 protein is CASSRDRRGLQPQHF. The CDR3 nucleotides read TGTGCCAGCAGTCGAGACAGGAGAGGTCTCCAGCCCCAGCATTTT.

The rearrangement uses TRBV7-9 and TRBJ2-3, with 10 bases matching TRBD2. The CDR3 covers 14 residues. Trimming took 3 bases from V and 3 from J; bases not matched to a gene: 0. Germline V lookup: CDR1 SEHNR, CDR2 FQNEAQ (reference sequence). CDR3 protein: CASSLTSGTDTQYF. CDR3 coding DNA: TGTGCCAGCAGCTTGACTAGCGGGACAGATACGCAGTATTTT.

The chain has TRBV7-6 and TRBJ1-1; a weak D match, TRBD1 (6 bases). This CDR3 comprises 16 residues. Trimming took 2 bases from V and 4 from J, leaving 17 bases between them. Germline V gene lookup returns CDR1 SGHVS and CDR2 FNYEAQ. The CDR3 DNA sequence: TGTGCCAGCAGCTTAATCTCTGGGCAGGGGTCCACTGAAGCTTTCTTT. It specifies CASSLISGQGSTEAFF.

Only one count was recorded for this clone. V is TRBV11-3 and J is TRBJ2-1, with D uncertain. The germline V gene has CDR1 SGHNT and CDR2 YENEEA. The CDR3 loop spans 14 amino acids. The ends were cut back, 0 bases at V and 5 bases at J, with 8 bases in the middle. CDR3 coding DNA: TGTGCCAGCAGCTTAGAACAGAACAACAATGAGCAGTTCTTC. Translating it yields CASSLEQNNNEQFF.

The V call is TRBV7-2, the J call TRBJ1-1, with a weak D call TRBD1 (5 bases). This CDR3 region has 14 residues. V was trimmed by 4 bases and J by 4 bases, leaving 13 bases between them. Germline lookup yields CDR1 SGHTA and CDR2 FQGNSA. CDR3 protein: CASSYRGGSTEAFF. CDR3 sequence (DNA): TGTGCCAGCAGCTACCGGGGGGGGAGCACTGAAGCTTTCTTT.

This clone was observed a few times. The chain carries TRBV9 and TRBJ2-7; 12 nucleotides line up with TRBD2. V lost 4 bases, J lost 7 bases, and 12 bases stayed unmatched. CDR3 size: 16 residues. Germline V gives CDR1 SGDLS, CDR2 YYNGEE. CDR3 region: CASSPYLAGGPEEQYF. DNA of the CDR3: TGTGCCAGCAGCCCTTACCTAGCGGGAGGGCCGGAAGAGCAGTACTTC.

This clone is a singleton in its sample. The chain carries TRBV7-3 and TRBJ2-1; 11 bases match TRBD2. The junction had 6 bases not matched to a gene; V was cut back by 5 bases and J by 6 bases. The CDR3 loop spans 15 amino acids. Germline loops: CDR1 SGHTA, CDR2 FQGTGA. The CDR3 sequence is CASSALAGEANEQFF. The CDR3 DNA reads as TGTGCCAGCAGCGCACTAGCGGGAGAGGCCAATGAGCAGTTCTTC.

The CDR3 sequence: CASSFKVRSSYNSPLHF. The CDR3 DNA reads TGTGCCAGCAGCTTTAAAGTGCGGAGCTCCTATAATTCACCCCTCCACTTT. The J gene is TRBJ1-6, the V gene TRBV5-4; unclear D gene. Germline CDR1 reads SGHNT; CDR2 reads YYREEE (reference sequence). CDR3 length: 17 amino acids. V gave up 2 bases and J gave up 0 bases, with 12 bases separating them.

The sample holds one count of this clone. This chain connects TRBV7-6 to TRBJ1-1; perhaps TRBD1 as D (6 bases). This CDR3 contains 13 residues. Germline-derived CDR1 and CDR2 are SGHVS and FNYEAQ. The ends were cut back, 2 bases at V and 4 bases at J, with 8 bases in the middle. CDR3 sequence: CASSLTQGTEAFF. Here the CDR3 DNA reads TGTGCCAGCAGCTTAACACAGGGCACTGAAGCTTTCTTT.

This chain connects TRBV4-3 to TRBJ1-6; unclear D gene. The CDR3 has 13 amino acids. V was clipped by 0 bases and J by 14 bases, with 11 bases between them. CDR1 LGHNA and CDR2 YSLEER come from the germline V gene. CDR3 sequence (DNA): TGCGCCAGCAGCCAAGATGTCGGGGATTCCCTCCACTTT. It is translated as CASSQDVGDSLHF.

This clone is a singleton in its sample. J is TRBJ1-2 and V is TRBV19; 8 nucleotides align to TRBD1. CDR1 is LNHDA, CDR2 SQIVND, per germline (reference sequence). The V gene end was trimmed by 5 bases and the J gene end by 4 bases; junction bases not matched to a gene: 6. The CDR3 spans 14 residues. In DNA form, the CDR3 reads TGTGCCAGTAGTCCCCGACAGGGGCCCTATGGCTACACCTTC. Protein sequence: CASSPRQGPYGYTF.

The V and J genes are TRBV5-4 and TRBJ1-4; D unclear. Trimming removed 7 bases from V and 6 bases from J, with 13 bases in between. Looked up from germline, CDR1 is SGHNT and CDR2 is YYREEE (reference sequence). CDR3 length: 13 amino acids. CDR3 region: CASGYGSDEKLFF. CDR3 in DNA: TGTGCCAGCGGTTACGGGTCTGATGAAAAACTGTTTTTT.

The rearrangement links TRBV7-9 to TRBJ2-3, with a possible D match to TRBD1 (5 bases). Looked up from germline, CDR1 is SEHNR and CDR2 is FQNEAQ (reference sequence). Trimming shortened V by 1 base and J by 5 bases, and 13 bases separated the two germline ends. This CDR3 contains 15 residues. The CDR3 DNA reads TGTGCCAGCAGCTTAGGAGCAGGGTCGGGAGATACGCAGTATTTT. Protein product: CASSLGAGSGDTQYF.

The genes are TRBV6-2 or TRBV6-3 and TRBJ2-5; 10 bases are shared with TRBD1. Germline CDR1 reads MNHEY; CDR2 reads SVGEGT. This CDR3 is 19 amino acids long. V trimming: 0 bases; J trimming: 0 bases; junction bases outside the gene matches: 10. CDR3 region: CASSYSSRGTGEYQETQYF. In DNA form, the CDR3 reads TGTGCCAGCAGTTACTCGAGTCGGGGGACAGGGGAGTACCAAGAGACCCAGTACTTC.

The V and J genes are TRBV28 and TRBJ2-2; 12 bases are a match to TRBD2. Unmatched junction bases numbered 3, after V lost 7 bases and J lost 3 bases. Germline CDR1 reads MDHEN; CDR2 reads SYDVKM. This CDR3 is 15 amino acids long. CDR3 nucleotides: TGTGCCAGCAATCCTAGCGGGGGGGACACCGGGGAGCTGTTTTTT. It specifies CASNPSGGDTGELFF.

On this clone: The sample holds other DNA sequences that translate to the same CDR3. V is TRBV12-3 or TRBV12-4 and J is TRBJ2-1; 7 nucleotides agree with TRBD2. The V and J ends lost 4 bases and 7 bases, in that order; junction bases with no gene match: 4. CDR3 size: 13 residues. The DNA of the CDR3 is TGTGCCAGCAGTTCGAGCGGGGAGAATGAGCAGTTCTTC. Translating it yields CASSSSGENEQFF.

This clone was recorded a few times. The chain recombines TRBV4-2 with TRBJ2-3; D unresolved. This CDR3 has 17 amino acids. V shed 1 base and J shed 4 bases, with 18 bases lying between them. The germline CDR1 and CDR2 sequences are LGHNA and YNFKEQ. The CDR3 bases are TGTGCCAGCAGCCAAGCAGCGAGAGACTCCCGAGCAGATACGCAGTATTTT. The encoded protein is CASSQAARDSRADTQYF.

The chain combines TRBV30 with TRBJ2-3; a possible D gene is TRBD1 (6 bases). CDR1 is GTSNPN and CDR2 is SVGIG in the germline V gene (reference sequence). Trimming took 5 bases from V and 5 from J, leaving 20 bases between them. The CDR3 is 15 amino acids. The CDR3 protein is CAWASQGTYGDTQYF. The CDR3 DNA sequence: TGTGCCTGGGCCTCCCAAGGGACATACGGAGATACGCAGTATTTT.

V usage is TRBV30 and J usage is TRBJ2-5; TRBD2 aligns across 9 bases. The CDR3 totals 14 residues. The germline gives CDR1 GTSNPN, CDR2 SVGIG (reference sequence). V lost 0 bases and J lost 5; bases outside the gene matches: 4. CDR3 residues: CAWSVASGIETQYF. The CDR3 DNA reads as TGTGCCTGGAGTGTCGCTAGCGGGATTGAGACCCAGTACTTC.

The chain uses TRBV5-6 and TRBJ2-3; weak D call: TRBD2 (6 bases). Trimming pared 6 bases from V and 4 bases from J, leaving 21 bases between. CDR3 length: 16 amino acids. Germline V lookup: CDR1 SGHDT, CDR2 YYEEEE. Here the CDR3 reads CASTHSAGTPSDTQYF. Written as DNA, the CDR3 is TGTGCCAGCACCCATTCGGCGGGGACTCCTTCAGATACGCAGTATTTT.

The chain couples TRBV4-1 to TRBJ2-1; no clear D. Per the germline V gene, CDR1 is MGHRA and CDR2 is YSYEKL. The ends were cut back, 1 base at V and 5 bases at J, with 6 bases in the middle. The CDR3 has 13 amino acids. CDR3 sequence reads: CASSQGQDNEQFF. The CDR3 DNA is TGCGCCAGCAGCCAAGGGCAGGACAATGAGCAGTTCTTC.

This sequence joins TRBV4-1 and TRBJ2-5; no definite D call. The V end was cut by 1 base, the J end by 2 bases, with 5 bases between. This CDR3 spans 13 amino acids. Germline-derived CDR1 and CDR2 are MGHRA and YSYEKL. Written as DNA, the CDR3 is TGCGCCAGCAGCCAAGTGGAGCAAGAGACCCAGTACTTC. Translation gives CASSQVEQETQYF.

This clone was counted once. The chain uses TRBV30 and TRBJ2-5; D might be TRBD1 (6 bases). CDR1 is GTSNPN and CDR2 is SVGIG in the germline V gene (reference sequence). V gave up 4 bases and J gave up 2 bases, with 23 bases separating them. CDR3 length: 17 residues. In DNA form, the CDR3 reads TGTGCCTGGAAATTTAACAGGGCGCATACCCCTCAAGAGACCCAGTACTTC. Protein sequence: CAWKFNRAHTPQETQYF.